The T cell receptor (beta chain) under discussion was sequenced for a study of glioma-infiltrating T cells after dendritic cell vaccination. Up to roughly 2 ug genomic DNA was used for TCRB CDR3 amplification. Generated by immunoSEQ multiplex PCR, the TCRdb table keeps only in-frame clones and is missing some. The sample includes approximately 67,000 clones, 81% of them seen just once. After removal of 1 base from V and 7 bases from J, the junction contained 7 bases not matched to a gene. The V gene's germline CDR1 is LGHNA and CDR2 YSLEER. This CDR3 spans 16 amino acids. This rearrangement joins TRBV4-3 to TRBJ2-2, with 9 bases that match TRBD2. The origin of this receptor is a human donor with glioblastoma. Source: blood, taken before dendritic cell vaccination. CDR3 residues: CASSQVLRGGNGELFF. The DNA for the CDR3 is TGCGCCAGCAGCCAAGTGTTGCGGGGGGGCAACGGGGAGCTGTTTTTT.